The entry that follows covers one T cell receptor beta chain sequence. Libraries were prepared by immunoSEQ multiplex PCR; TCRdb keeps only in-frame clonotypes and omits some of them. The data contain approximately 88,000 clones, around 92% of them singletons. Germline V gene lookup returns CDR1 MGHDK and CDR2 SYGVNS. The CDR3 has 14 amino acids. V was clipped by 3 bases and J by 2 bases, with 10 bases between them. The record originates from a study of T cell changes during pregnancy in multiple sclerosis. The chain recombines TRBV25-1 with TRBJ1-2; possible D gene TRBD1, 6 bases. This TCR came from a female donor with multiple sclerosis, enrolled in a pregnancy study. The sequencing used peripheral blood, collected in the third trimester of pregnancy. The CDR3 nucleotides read TGTGCCAGCAGTGAGAATACAGGGAACTATGGCTACACCTTC. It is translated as CASSENTGNYGYTF.